This record concerns one T cell receptor beta chain sequence. Germline V gene lookup returns CDR1 MNHEY and CDR2 SMNVEV (reference sequence). CDR3 length: 15 residues. The V segment lost 8 bases and the J segment 5 bases; nucleotides outside the gene matches: 11. The source of the sample is a study of blood T cell repertoires in COVID-19. Study details: Sites in the United States, Italy and Spain provided acute and convalescent COVID-19 samples. Sample material is recorded as cDNA or gDNA derived from T cells, B-cell-depleted T cells, or PBMCs.

How the authors handled the data: By means of reference gene primer amplification, nucleated cell counts were estimated. The data were produced by immunoSEQ multiplex PCR, yet TCRdb's version contains in-frame clones alone and is incomplete. That table supplies the V and J calls and clone size; D and trimming were determined from the DNA. The sample lists some 150,000 clones, approximately 90% seen once, with approximately 2.8% in the top ten. The sequence was collected from a woman between 55 and 75 years old with active COVID-19. The rearrangement joins TRBV27 to TRBJ2-1; 8 bases agree with TRBD1. Specimen: peripheral blood. The CDR3 DNA reads TGTGCCAGCGGACTTAGACAGGGGAGCCACAATGAGCAGTTCTTC. As protein: CASGLRQGSHNEQFF.